This T cell receptor (beta chain) originates from a study of CD8 T cells in ankylosing spondylitis. Molecular-barcoded quantitative 5'-RACE produced these TCR beta libraries. From the 5' RACE reads, TCRdb called clonotypes with MiXCR, one entry per CDR3 protein. The table shows 150,000 or so distinct CDR3 sequences, with approximately 10% occurring only once. The germline gives CDR1 LGHNT, CDR2 FRNRAP. The CDR3 extends over 11 amino acids. V gave up 4 bases and J gave up 6 bases, with 5 bases separating them. On this clonotype itself: What it binds is unknown.

Whole-study results and caveats: In ankylosing spondylitis patients, matched synovial fluid reportedly showed significant enrichment of disease-linked clones. A motif in TCR beta, a set of eight highly homologous variants, appeared characteristic of ankylosing spondylitis blood.

Sequenced input: blood, either unsorted or a sorted T cell fraction (not recorded which). V gene TRBV12-5 combines with J gene TRBJ2-3; no clear D gene. This receptor was taken from a female donor with ankylosing spondylitis or in good health (not recorded which). The CDR3 nucleotides are TGTGCTAGTGGTTGGTGGGATACGCAGTATTTT. Translating gives CASGWWDTQYF.